This TCR beta chain was sequenced in a study of blood T cell repertoires in COVID-19. Background on the study: T cells, B-cell-depleted T cells, or PBMCs provided the cDNA or gDNA that served as material.

Germline-derived CDR1 and CDR2 are SGHVS and FNYEAQ. The CDR3 length is 14 residues. V was pared by 6 bases and J by 0 bases, with 2 bases of the junction left unmatched. Per the original methods: It was from reference gene primer amplification that nucleated cell counts were estimated. The method was immunoSEQ multiplex PCR; TCRdb's version includes in-frame clones alone and lacks a portion of them. V and J calls plus clone size are reproduced from that table; the DNA served to infer D and trimming. This table holds around 300,000 clones, about 90% found once. This receptor was identified in a woman aged 55 to 70 who had recovered from COVID-19. The chain couples TRBV7-6 to TRBJ1-1; 9 nucleotides align to TRBD1. What was sequenced was PBMCs or T cells enriched from blood (not recorded which). In DNA, the CDR3 is TGTGCCAGCAGGACAGGGGGGATGAACACTGAAGCTTTCTTT. Its protein product is CASRTGGMNTEAFF.